The clone carrying this T cell receptor (beta chain) has at least ten counts. These data are taken from a study of neurological immune-mediated disorders. The authors produced cDNA by 5'RACE using 10-nucleotide random UMIs. TCRdb redid the calling of the 5' RACE reads with MiXCR, one entry per CDR3 protein. This table has under 60,000 distinct CDR3 sequences, 10% appearing once. V shed 6 bases, J shed 1 base, and the junction held 5 bases outside the gene matches. This CDR3 contains 14 residues. This TCR was recovered from a woman in her thirties or forties with HTLV-1-associated myelopathy (HAM/TSP). The sequencing sample was made of PBMCs. The chain has TRBV12-3 or TRBV12-4 and TRBJ2-5; 7 nucleotides agree with TRBD2. The CDR3 loop reads CASSGERGQETQYF. Written as DNA, the CDR3 is TGTGCCAGCAGCGGTGAGCGGGGCCAAGAGACCCAGTACTTC.